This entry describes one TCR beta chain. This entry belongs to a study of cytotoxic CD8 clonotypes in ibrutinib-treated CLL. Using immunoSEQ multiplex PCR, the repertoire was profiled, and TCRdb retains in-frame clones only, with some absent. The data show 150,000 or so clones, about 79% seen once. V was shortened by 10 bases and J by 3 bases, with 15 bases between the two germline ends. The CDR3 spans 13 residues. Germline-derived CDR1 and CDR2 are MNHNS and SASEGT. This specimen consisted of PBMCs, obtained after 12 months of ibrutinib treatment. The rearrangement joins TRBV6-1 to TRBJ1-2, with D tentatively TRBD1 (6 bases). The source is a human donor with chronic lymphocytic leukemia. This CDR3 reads CATPLGGYYGYTF. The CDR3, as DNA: TGTGCCACCCCCCTGGGGGGCTACTATGGCTACACCTTC.